The 26 T cell receptor beta chains presented below share a single source sample, sequenced in a study of cytomegalovirus exposure and HLA in healthy donors. A multiplex PCR was run with 60 Vbeta primers and 13 Jbeta primers. Sequencing was performed with immunoSEQ multiplex PCR; in TCRdb, only in-frame clones are kept and a portion is missing. The sample has approximately 110,000 clones; about 84% are singletons. Sequenced: PBMCs. Receptors were obtained from a man aged 35 to 55 in good health and CMV-seronegative.

V usage is TRBV28 and J usage is TRBJ2-2; 10 bases are shared with TRBD1. This CDR3 is built from 17 residues. Trimming took 6 bases from V and 0 from J; bases not matched to a gene: 7. Per the germline V gene, CDR1 is MDHEN and CDR2 is SYDVKM. The chain's CDR3 is CASRGQGLGTNTGELFF. CDR3 sequence (DNA): TGTGCCAGCAGGGGACAGGGGTTAGGCACGAACACCGGGGAGCTGTTTTTT.

The chain links TRBV5-1 to TRBJ1-5; D is uncertain. CDR1 is SGHRS, CDR2 YFSETQ, per germline. Deletions cut 4 bases from V and 6 bases from J, with 11 bases between. The CDR3 has 13 residues. CDR3 coding DNA: TGCGCCAGCAGCAACCAACCCGGTCAGCCCCAGCATTTT. It specifies CASSNQPGQPQHF.

This rearrangement joins TRBV7-9 to TRBJ2-6; possibly TRBD2 for D (5 bases). Germline V gene sequence: CDR1 SEHNR, CDR2 FQNEAQ (reference sequence). Trimming pared 5 bases from V and 2 bases from J, leaving 10 bases between. The CDR3 sequence is 15 residues long. CDR3 protein: CASSPGGAGANVLTF. CDR3 nucleotides: TGTGCCAGCAGCCCAGGAGGAGCTGGGGCCAACGTCCTGACTTTC. The variable domain in full, completed from reference TRBV7-9 and TRBJ2-6, reads DTGVSQNPRHKITKRGQNVTFRCDPISEHNRLYWYRQTLGQGPEFLTYFQNEAQLEKSRLLSDRFSAERPKGSFSTLEIQRTEQGDSAMYLCASSPGGAGANVLTFGAGSRLTVL.

The chain joins TRBV6-6 to TRBJ2-4, with D tentatively TRBD1 (5 bases). The V gene lost 5 bases and the J gene lost 2 bases, with 13 bases spanning the gap. Germline CDR1 MNHNY, CDR2 SVGAGI (reference sequence). The CDR3 length is 15 residues. Here the CDR3 reads CASSQPQGTKNIQYF. The CDR3 coding sequence is TGTGCCAGCAGTCAACCCCAGGGAACCAAAAACATTCAGTACTTC.

This rearrangement joins TRBV5-4 to TRBJ2-1; the match to TRBD2 covers 10 bases. V shed 1 base and J 1 base; nucleotides not matched to a gene: 5. Per the germline V gene, CDR1 is SGHNT and CDR2 is YYREEE (reference sequence). The CDR3 covers 17 residues. CDR3 amino acids: CASSLSSGGVSYNEQFF. Here the CDR3 DNA reads TGTGCCAGCAGCTTGTCAAGCGGGGGGGTTTCCTACAATGAGCAGTTCTTC.

The genes are TRBV5-1 and TRBJ1-1; unclear D gene. V was cut by 4 bases and J by 0 bases, with 19 bases left in between. CDR1 and CDR2 from the germline V gene are SGHRS and YFSETQ. The length of the CDR3 is 17 residues. The CDR3 region has the DNA TGCGCCAGCAGCACGCCGAGCGGTGGAATATTGAACACTGAAGCTTTCTTT. This sequence encodes CASSTPSGGILNTEAFF.

This clone has a handful of counts. The V and J genes are TRBV7-2 and TRBJ2-7; tentatively, D is TRBD2 (5 bases). The CDR3 has 15 amino acids. V shed 1 base and J shed 2 bases, with 12 bases lying between them. Germline loops: CDR1 SGHTA, CDR2 FQGNSA. CDR3 DNA: TGTGCCAGCAGCTTAGTCGGGGATGAACCCTACGAGCAGTACTTC. Translation: CASSLVGDEPYEQYF.

V usage is TRBV7-2 and J usage is TRBJ1-4, with 10 bases fitting TRBD1. The length of the CDR3 is 15 residues. Germline V gene lookup returns CDR1 SGHTA and CDR2 FQGNSA. V gave up 4 bases and J gave up 8 bases; unmatched junction bases: 7. CDR3 loop: CASSSDRGLREKLFF. The CDR3 DNA is TGTGCCAGCAGCTCCGACAGGGGGCTTAGAGAAAAACTGTTTTTT.

In this sample, this clone turned up once. The V call is TRBV19, the J call TRBJ1-4, with 9 nucleotides matching TRBD1. V trimming: 7 bases; J trimming: 5 bases; junction bases outside the gene matches: 5. The germline V gene encodes CDR1 LNHDA and CDR2 SQIVND (reference sequence). The CDR3 covers 14 residues. In DNA form, the CDR3 reads TGTGCCAGTACCGGGACAGGGACAAATGAAAAACTGTTTTTT. This translates into CASTGTGTNEKLFF.

The rearrangement uses TRBV15 and TRBJ1-3, with D maybe TRBD1 (5 bases). V gave up 0 bases and J gave up 3 bases, with 12 bases separating them. The V gene's germline CDR1 is LNHNV and CDR2 YYDKDF (reference sequence). CDR3 length: 16 residues. The chain's CDR3 is CATSRDRGGSGNTIYF. CDR3 in DNA: TGTGCCACCAGCAGAGATAGGGGAGGGAGTGGAAACACCATATATTTT.

This rearrangement joins TRBV9 to TRBJ2-7; 11 bases align to TRBD1. CDR3 size: 15 residues. J gave up 5 bases and V 3 bases, and 7 bases lay outside the gene matches. Germline V lookup: CDR1 SGDLS, CDR2 YYNGEE. CDR3 residues: CASSAEWTGGNEQYF. As DNA, the CDR3 is TGTGCCAGCAGCGCAGAATGGACAGGGGGCAACGAGCAGTACTTC.

The V gene is TRBV28, the J gene TRBJ1-2; 7 bases are shared with TRBD1. Germline trimming cut 6 bases from V and 2 bases from J; bases unmatched to any gene: 9. CDR3 length: 15 residues. Germline loops: CDR1 MDHEN, CDR2 SYDVKM. CDR3 nucleotide sequence: TGTGCCAGCAGGTTGGATACGACAGGGAACTATGGCTACACCTTC. It codes for CASRLDTTGNYGYTF.

This clone was observed a few times. This chain connects TRBV27 to TRBJ2-1, with D unclear. The CDR3 has 12 residues. V was clipped by 6 bases and J by 7 bases, with 10 bases between them. Germline lookup yields CDR1 MNHEY and CDR2 SMNVEV (reference sequence). The CDR3 DNA reads as TGTGCCAGCAGCCAAATCGGGAATGAGCAGTTCTTC. Residues: CASSQIGNEQFF.

The V and J genes are TRBV6-6 and TRBJ1-4, with 9 bases identical to TRBD1. The germline CDR1 and CDR2 sequences are MNHNY and SVGAGI (reference sequence). V dropped 6 bases and J dropped 2; count of bases not matched to a gene: 7. The CDR3 contains 16 residues. CDR3 residues: CASSLRDRVTNEKLFF. DNA of the CDR3: TGTGCCAGCAGCCTCCGGGACAGGGTTACTAATGAAAAACTGTTTTTT.

The rearrangement uses TRBV5-6 and TRBJ1-4, with D perhaps matching TRBD1 (5 bases). The CDR3 sequence is 14 residues long. Germline CDR1 reads SGHDT; CDR2 reads YYEEEE. V lost 1 base and J 5 bases, leaving 9 bases between the germline ends. In nucleotides, the CDR3 is TGTGCCAGCAGCTTGTTACAGGAAAATGAAAAACTGTTTTTT. Translating gives CASSLLQENEKLFF.

CDR3 in amino acids: CASSVGRGQSNTGELFF. For the CDR3, the DNA is TGTGCCAGCAGTGTGGGCCGAGGACAATCGAACACCGGGGAGCTGTTTTTT. V and J are TRBV6-1 and TRBJ2-2, with D possibly being TRBD1 (5 bases). From germline, CDR1 is MNHNS and CDR2 SASEGT. This CDR3 region has 17 residues. Between the trimmed V and J ends, which lost 4 bases and 0 bases, there was a span of 15 bases.

CDR3 amino acids: CASSLGVGGAETQYF. CDR3 in DNA: TGTGCCAGCAGCTTAGGAGTAGGAGGGGCGGAGACCCAGTACTTC. The rearrangement joins TRBV11-2 to TRBJ2-5; D perhaps matches TRBD2 (6 bases). CDR1 is SGHAT and CDR2 is FQNNGV in the germline V gene. CDR3 length: 15 residues. Trimming removed 1 base at V and 5 bases at J, with 14 bases between. Together with reference TRBV11-2 and TRBJ2-5, the CDR3 gives the full variable domain: EAGVAQSPRYKIIEKRQSVAFWCNPISGHATLYWYQQILGQGPKLLIQFQNNGVVDDSQLPKDRFSAERLKGVDSTLKIQPAKLEDSAVYLCASSLGVGGAETQYFGPGTRLLVL.

This clone was counted a single time. The chain links TRBV11-2 to TRBJ1-1; 7 bases line up with TRBD1. Per the germline V gene, CDR1 is SGHAT and CDR2 is FQNNGV. V lost 4 bases and J lost 11; bases outside the gene matches: 19. The CDR3 loop spans 16 amino acids. The CDR3 protein is CASSSPLGGGSSVAFF. In DNA form, the CDR3 reads TGTGCCAGCAGCTCCCCTCTAGGGGGCGGATCCTCCGTGGCTTTCTTT.

V and J are TRBV7-2 and TRBJ2-7; D is unclear. The CDR3 extends over 14 amino acids. V lost 1 base, J lost 4 bases, and 11 bases lay in between. Germline lookup yields CDR1 SGHTA and CDR2 FQGNSA. The CDR3 bases are TGTGCCAGCAGCTTAGGGTGGGCCCAGTACGAGCAGTACTTC. Translated, it gives CASSLGWAQYEQYF.

The V call is TRBV5-1, the J call TRBJ1-6; 7 bases are a match to TRBD1. The germline CDR1 and CDR2 sequences are SGHRS and YFSETQ. The CDR3 loop spans 15 amino acids. The junction had 8 bases not matched to a gene; V was cut back by 3 bases and J by 8 bases. As DNA, the CDR3 is TGCGCCAGCAGCTCCCCAGGGGGAGGTGATTCACCCCTCCACTTT. Translating it yields CASSSPGGGDSPLHF.

The V gene is TRBV6-1, the J gene TRBJ2-5; 7 nucleotides align to TRBD2. This CDR3 region has 17 residues. The germline V gene has CDR1 MNHNS and CDR2 SASEGT. J was trimmed by 2 bases and V by 3 bases; bases with no gene match: 12. CDR3 bases: TGTGCCAGCAGTGATTCGGTGTGGGCGGGGGAGCAAGAGACCCAGTACTTC. This codes for CASSDSVWAGEQETQYF.

The chain has TRBV18 and TRBJ2-7, with 8 bases fitting TRBD1. Trimming at V came to 3 bases and at J to 4 bases, leaving 14 bases not matched to a gene. The CDR3 spans 17 residues. The germline V gene encodes CDR1 KGHSH and CDR2 LQKENI. The CDR3 DNA reads TGTGCCAGCTCACCCTTTTCCCAGGGGGCGACCGCGTACGAGCAGTACTTC. Residues: CASSPFSQGATAYEQYF.

The J gene is TRBJ2-5, the V gene TRBV5-1, with a possible D match to TRBD1 (5 bases). The J call is doubtful: the DNA matches TRBJ2-7 better. This CDR3 comprises 15 residues. Germline V CDR1 and CDR2: SGHRS, YFSETQ. Written as DNA, the CDR3 is TGCGCCAGCAGCTCAAAGGCAGGGTTATCCTACGAGCAGTACTTC. Translation gives CASSSKAGLSYEQYF.

The CDR3 DNA reads TGTGCCAGCAGTTCAGGCTCTGGGGCCAACGTCCTGACTTTC. It encodes CASSSGSGANVLTF. The V and J genes are TRBV6-5 and TRBJ2-6; D ambiguous. Looked up from germline, CDR1 is MNHEY and CDR2 is SVGAGI. The CDR3 covers 14 residues. V gave up 4 bases and J gave up 0 bases, with 4 bases separating them.

The V call is TRBV19, the J call TRBJ1-5; a weak D match, TRBD1 (5 bases). The V gene's germline CDR1 is LNHDA and CDR2 SQIVND (reference sequence). V was pared by 4 bases and J by 6 bases, with 13 bases between. This CDR3 is 14 amino acids long. CDR3 in amino acids: CASSNPGYPQPQHF. The CDR3 DNA follows: TGTGCCAGTAGTAATCCAGGGTACCCTCAGCCCCAGCATTTT.

A few counts support this clone. The J gene is TRBJ2-5, the V gene TRBV6-6; the match to TRBD2 covers 8 bases. Per the germline V gene, CDR1 is MNHNY and CDR2 is SVGAGI (reference sequence). The CDR3 loop spans 14 amino acids. V shed 5 bases and J 5 bases; nucleotides not matched to a gene: 7. Here the CDR3 DNA reads TGTGCCAGCAGTGTCGGGGGGGCTTCGGAGACCCAGTACTTC. It yields the protein CASSVGGASETQYF.